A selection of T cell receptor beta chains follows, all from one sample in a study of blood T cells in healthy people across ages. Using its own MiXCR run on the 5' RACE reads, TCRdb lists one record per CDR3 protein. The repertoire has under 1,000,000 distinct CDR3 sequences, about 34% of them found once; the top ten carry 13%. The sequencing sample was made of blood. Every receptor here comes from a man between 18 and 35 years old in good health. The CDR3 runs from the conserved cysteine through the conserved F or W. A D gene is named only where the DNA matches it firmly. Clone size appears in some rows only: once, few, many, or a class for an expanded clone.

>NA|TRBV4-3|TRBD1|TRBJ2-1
TGCGCCAGCAGCCAAGATCGAGTATACCTAGACAGGGGACCCCACAATGAGCAGTTCTTC
CASSQDRVYLDRGPHNEQFF
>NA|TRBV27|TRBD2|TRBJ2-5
TGTGCCAGCAGTCCCCGGACTAGTACCTTGGAGACCCAGTACTTC
CASSPRTSTLETQYF
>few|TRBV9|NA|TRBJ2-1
TGTGCCAGCAGCCCCTCGGGGGTGGGGGACTACAATGAGCAGTTCTTC
CASSPSGVGDYNEQFF
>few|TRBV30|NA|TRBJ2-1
TGTGCCTGGAGGGAGGGATTCTACAATGAGCAGTTCTTC
CAWREGFYNEQFF
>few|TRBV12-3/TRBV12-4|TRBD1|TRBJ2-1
TGTGCCAGCAGCATACCGGGGACAGGGAGTGAGCAGTTCTTC
CASSIPGTGSEQFF
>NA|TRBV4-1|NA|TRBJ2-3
TGCGCCAGCAGCCAAGACTCGAACATAGACCACGTCCTCAAAGATACGCAGTATTTT
CASSQDSNIDHVLKDTQYF
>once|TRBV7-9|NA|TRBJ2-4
TGTGCCAGCAGCTTTGAGGAGGCCAAAAACATTCAGTACTTC
CASSFEEAKNIQYF
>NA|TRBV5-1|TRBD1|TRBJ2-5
TGCGCCAGCAGCCAAATCAGGGGACAGGGGAGTCAAGAGACCCAGTACTTC
CASSQIRGQGSQETQYF
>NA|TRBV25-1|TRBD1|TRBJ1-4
TGTGCCAGCAGTGAATTCAGCAGGGGGCCTTGGCTTAATGAAAAACTGTTTTTT
CASSEFSRGPWLNEKLFF
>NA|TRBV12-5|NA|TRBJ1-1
TGTGCTAGTGGTTTGGTATTGGACCCTCGGGACAAACCCAGGAGTACTGAAGCTTTCTTT
CASGLVLDPRDKPRSTEAFF
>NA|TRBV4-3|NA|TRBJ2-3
TGCGCCAGCAGCCAAGATCTATCGGGGGAGCAAGATACGCAGTATTTT
CASSQDLSGEQDTQYF
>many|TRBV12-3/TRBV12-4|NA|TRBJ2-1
TGTGCCAGCAGTCCCTCAACTAGCCGGAATGAGCAGTTCTTC
CASSPSTSRNEQFF
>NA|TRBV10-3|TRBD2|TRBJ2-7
TGTGCCATCAGTGACGGGAGGAGCTCCTACAATGAGCAGTACTTC
CAISDGRSSYNEQYF
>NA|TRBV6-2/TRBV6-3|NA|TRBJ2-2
TGTGCCAGCAGGATGGAGGGGGGGCCCACCGGGGAGCTGTTTTTT
CASRMEGGPTGELFF
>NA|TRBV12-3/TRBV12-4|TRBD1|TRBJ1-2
TGTGCCAGCAGTTTCTCCGGGACAGGGGTTTTGAGCTATGGCTACACCTTC
CASSFSGTGVLSYGYTF
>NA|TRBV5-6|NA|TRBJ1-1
TGTGCCAGCAGCCAAGGTCCAGGGGAACCCATGAACACTGAAGCTTTCTTT
CASSQGPGEPMNTEAFF
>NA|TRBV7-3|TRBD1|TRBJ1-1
TGTGCCAGCAGCCTGGGACAGGGGATTCTTGAGGGTGAAGCTTTCTTT
CASSLGQGILEGEAFF
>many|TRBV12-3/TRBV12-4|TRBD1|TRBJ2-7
TGTGCCAGCAGCTCCGGGACAGGGGCGGAACAGTACTTC
CASSSGTGAEQYF
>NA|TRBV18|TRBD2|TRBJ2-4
TGTGCCAGCTCACTACAATCGGCCGGGGGAGGGAAAAACATTCAGTACTTC
CASSLQSAGGGKNIQYF
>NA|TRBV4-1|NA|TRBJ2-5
TGCGCCAGCAGCCAAGTTTTCAGGCCCCAAGAGACCCAGTACTTC
CASSQVFRPQETQYF